Listed here are 29 T cell receptor beta chains from one sample, sequenced in a study of identifying expanded T cells in peripheral blood. Sequencing was performed with immunoSEQ multiplex PCR; in TCRdb, only in-frame clones are kept and a portion is missing. The sample includes about 47,000 clones, 82% of them seen just once. The specimen was blood. The source is a person aged 18 to 75 in good health.

J is TRBJ2-7 and V is TRBV11-3, with D uncertain. The germline V and J ends were trimmed by 5 bases and 3 bases, with 8 bases remaining between them. Germline values: CDR1 SGHNT, CDR2 YENEEA. The CDR3 has 12 residues. CDR3 region: CASSRRSYEQYF. For the CDR3, the DNA is TGTGCCAGCAGCCGGCGGAGCTACGAGCAGTACTTC.

The chain uses TRBV30 and TRBJ2-3; D gene ambiguous. CDR3 length: 13 amino acids. Germline loops: CDR1 GTSNPN, CDR2 SVGIG (reference sequence). The V gene lost 7 bases and the J gene lost 4 bases, with 15 bases spanning the gap. For the CDR3, the DNA is TGTGCCTCCTCTGAGGATTGGGCAGATACGCAGTATTTT. As protein: CASSEDWADTQYF.

J is TRBJ1-4 and V is TRBV18; D is possibly TRBD1 (5 bases). The germline V and J ends were trimmed by 3 bases and 1 base, with 15 bases remaining between them. Per germline, CDR1 KGHSH and CDR2 LQKENI. CDR3 length: 17 residues. CDR3 in DNA: TGTGCCAGCTCACCGCAAGCCGGGACGCAAACTAATGAAAAACTGTTTTTT. Translated: CASSPQAGTQTNEKLFF.

This sequence joins TRBV15 and TRBJ2-7; 7 bases align to TRBD1. Germline-derived CDR1 and CDR2 are LNHNV and YYDKDF (reference sequence). The CDR3 sequence is 15 residues long. V shed 1 base and J 0 bases; nucleotides not matched to a gene: 3. The DNA for the CDR3 is TGTGCCACCAGCAGAGTGGGGACAGCCTCCTACGAGCAGTACTTC. Amino acids: CATSRVGTASYEQYF.

The chain links TRBV13 to TRBJ2-2; TRBD1 aligns across 9 bases. The CDR3 totals 14 residues. Trimming at V came to 5 bases and at J to 6 bases, leaving 4 bases not matched to a gene. The germline V gene encodes CDR1 PRHDT and CDR2 FYEKMQ (reference sequence). The CDR3 is CASSTGTGSGELFF. Written as DNA, the CDR3 is TGTGCCAGCAGCACGGGGACAGGGTCCGGGGAGCTGTTTTTT. Filled out from reference TRBV13 and TRBJ2-2, the complete variable domain reads AAGVIQSPRHLIKEKRETATLKCYPIPRHDTVYWYQQGPGQDPQFLISFYEKMQSDKGSIPDRFSAQQFSDYHSELNMSSLELGDSALYFCASSTGTGSGELFFGEGSRLTVL.

The genes are TRBV19 and TRBJ2-1, with 8 bases that match TRBD1. The length of the CDR3 is 15 residues. Germline values: CDR1 LNHDA, CDR2 SQIVND (reference sequence). V dropped 1 base and J dropped 4; count of bases not matched to a gene: 3. CDR3 protein: CASSIGTGIYNEQFF. Written as DNA, the CDR3 is TGTGCCAGTAGTATAGGGACAGGGATTTACAATGAGCAGTTCTTC.

The rearrangement joins TRBV29-1 to TRBJ2-5; possible D gene TRBD1, 7 bases. From germline, CDR1 is SQVTM and CDR2 ANQGSEA. The CDR3 is 13 residues long. Trimming left V 4 bases short and J 5 bases short, with 14 bases between. CDR3 in DNA: TGCAGCGTTGGGGCAGGGGGAGGCGAGACCCAGTACTTC. Encoded protein: CSVGAGGGETQYF.

The count of this clone is one. The rearrangement uses TRBV5-1 and TRBJ2-1, with TRBD1 matching over 8 bases. J lost 0 bases, V lost 8 bases, and 10 bases had no gene match. Germline loops: CDR1 SGHRS, CDR2 YFSETQ. The CDR3 contains 16 residues. In nucleotides, the CDR3 is TGCGCCAGTAGACCCCGGACAGGGAGCTCCTACAATGAGCAGTTCTTC. The encoded protein is CASRPRTGSSYNEQFF.

V is TRBV15 and J is TRBJ2-7, with 9 bases aligning to TRBD2. Trimming cost V 0 bases and J 3 bases; bases outside gene matches: 6. Germline CDR1 LNHNV, CDR2 YYDKDF (reference sequence). The CDR3 covers 16 residues. CDR3 in amino acids: CATSRELSGGFYEQYF. DNA of the CDR3: TGTGCCACCAGCAGAGAACTTAGCGGGGGCTTCTACGAGCAGTACTTC.

The chain joins TRBV19 to TRBJ2-1, with a possible D match to TRBD1 (6 bases). Looked up from germline, CDR1 is LNHDA and CDR2 is SQIVND (reference sequence). The CDR3 contains 11 residues. V lost 6 bases and J lost 10, with 10 bases in between. As DNA, the CDR3 is TGTGCCAGTAGGGGGGCGGCGGAGCAGTTCTTC. This sequence encodes CASRGAAEQFF.

This clone was observed once. The rearrangement uses TRBV30 and TRBJ2-1, with a tentative D call TRBD2 (8 bases). With 1 base removed from V and 4 bases from J, the gap between germline ends came to 17 bases. This CDR3 has 16 residues. Germline loops: CDR1 GTSNPN, CDR2 SVGIG (reference sequence). The CDR3 DNA is TGTGCCTGGAGTGAGGGGGCGGGAGGTTCTTACAATGAGCAGTTCTTC. This gives the protein CAWSEGAGGSYNEQFF.

This clone was found a few times. The chain recombines TRBV6-1 with TRBJ1-3, with D uncertain. Germline V gene data show CDR1 as MNHNS and CDR2 as SASEGT. V lost 2 bases, J lost 3 bases, and 5 bases lay in between. The CDR3 covers 13 residues. DNA of the CDR3: TGTGCCAGCAGTGAAACGGGTGGAAACACCATATATTTT. The encoded protein is CASSETGGNTIYF.

This chain joins TRBV10-3 and TRBJ2-7; no firm D call. Germline CDR1 and CDR2: ENHRY and SYGVKD. V was trimmed by 10 bases and J by 2 bases, leaving 18 bases between them. The CDR3 covers 14 residues. As DNA, the CDR3 is TGTGCCAACGATTGTGGTAAGGGTGCCTACGAGCAGTACGTC. Protein product: CANDCGKGAYEQYV.

In the case of this clone: The same CDR3 arises from other DNA sequences in this sample as well. The chain links TRBV9 to TRBJ2-5; 7 nucleotides align to TRBD1. CDR3 length equals 14 residues. In germline, CDR1 is SGDLS, CDR2 YYNGEE. J gave up 4 bases and V 3 bases, and 6 bases lay outside the gene matches. The DNA of the CDR3 is TGTGCCAGCAGCGGAAGACAGGGTAGAGAGACCCAGTACTTC. Amino acid sequence: CASSGRQGRETQYF.

The chain carries TRBV5-6 and TRBJ1-1, with no clear D. CDR1 is SGHDT and CDR2 is YYEEEE in the germline V gene. The CDR3 contains 14 residues. The V end was cut by 4 bases, the J end by 3 bases, with 13 bases between. The CDR3 region is CASSLRRSYTEAFF. CDR3 in DNA: TGTGCCAGCAGCCTGCGGAGGTCGTACACTGAAGCTTTCTTT.

The V gene is TRBV7-2, the J gene TRBJ2-1; TRBD2 agrees at 7 bases. The CDR3 contains 16 residues. V lost 1 base, J lost 6 bases, and 9 bases stayed unmatched. Germline V gives CDR1 SGHTA, CDR2 FQGNSA. The CDR3 spells CASSLVSGVAFNEQFF. The CDR3 DNA follows: TGTGCCAGCAGCTTAGTGAGCGGGGTGGCGTTCAATGAGCAGTTCTTC.

The chain joins TRBV5-4 to TRBJ1-1, with 8 bases aligning to TRBD1. The CDR3 is 15 amino acids. The V and J ends lost 1 base and 9 bases, in that order; junction bases with no gene match: 11. The V gene's germline CDR1 is SGHNT and CDR2 YYREEE (reference sequence). The CDR3, as DNA: TGTGCCAGCAGCTTGTATAATGATAGGGACAGGAAAGCTTTCTTT. This codes for CASSLYNDRDRKAFF.

This clone was recorded only once. V gene TRBV7-6 combines with J gene TRBJ1-1; D ambiguous. This CDR3 region has 15 residues. The V and J ends lost 0 bases and 2 bases respectively, with 10 bases between them. Per the germline V gene, CDR1 is SGHVS and CDR2 is FNYEAQ. The DNA of the CDR3 is TGTGCCAGCAGCTTAGCGGCACATACTAACACTGAAGCTTTCTTT. It specifies CASSLAAHTNTEAFF. Combining the CDR3 with reference TRBV7-6 and TRBJ1-1 gives the whole variable domain GAGVSQSPRYKVTKRGQDVALRCDPISGHVSLYWYRQALGQGPEFLTYFNYEAQQDKSGLPNDRFSAERPEGSISTLTIQRTEQRDSAMYRCASSLAAHTNTEAFFGQGTRLTVV.

The chain employs TRBV25-1 and TRBJ2-7; D might be TRBD2 (6 bases). Trimming took 4 bases from V and 3 from J, leaving 25 bases between them. The CDR3 length is 18 residues. Germline V gene sequence: CDR1 MGHDK, CDR2 SYGVNS. CDR3 protein: CASSGTLSSREAYYEQYF. The CDR3 coding sequence is TGTGCCAGCAGTGGGACCCTATCCTCCAGGGAGGCTTACTACGAGCAGTACTTC.

The chain links TRBV6-6 to TRBJ2-1, with TRBD2 identical over 8 bases. This CDR3 has 13 amino acids. J lost 2 bases, V lost 7 bases, and 1 base had no gene match. Germline V gene lookup returns CDR1 MNHNY and CDR2 SVGAGI (reference sequence). Here the CDR3 DNA reads TGTGCCAGCATGGGACTAGCCTACAATGAGCAGTTCTTC. It yields the protein CASMGLAYNEQFF.

V gene TRBV30 combines with J gene TRBJ1-1; 9 nucleotides align to TRBD1. Germline CDR1 and CDR2: GTSNPN and SVGIG (reference sequence). V lost 2 bases to trimming and J lost 1 base; unmatched junction nucleotides: 11. CDR3 length equals 17 residues. The CDR3 coding sequence is TGTGCCTGGAGTCGATGGACAGGGGCTAAGGGGAACACTGAAGCTTTCTTT. Translating it yields CAWSRWTGAKGNTEAFF. The complete variable domain, with remaining parts taken from reference TRBV30 and TRBJ1-1, reads SQTIHQWPATLVQPVGSPLSLECTVEGTSNPNLYWYRQAAGRGLQLLFYSVGIGQISSEVPQNLSASRPQDRQFILSSKKLLLSDSGFYLCAWSRWTGAKGNTEAFFGQGTRLTVV.

V usage is TRBV7-9 and J usage is TRBJ2-5, with TRBD2 matching over 7 bases. CDR1 and CDR2 from the germline V gene are SEHNR and FQNEAQ (reference sequence). The CDR3 runs to 13 residues. Unmatched junction bases numbered 2, after V lost 5 bases and J lost 2 bases. Written as DNA, the CDR3 is TGTGCCAGCAGCCGCGGGAGACAAGAGACCCAGTACTTC. Encoded protein: CASSRGRQETQYF.

The chain recombines TRBV5-6 with TRBJ2-7; TRBD1 aligns across 7 bases. This CDR3 has 16 amino acids. With V trimmed by 4 bases and J by 3 bases, 13 bases remained unmatched. Germline V gives CDR1 SGHDT, CDR2 YYEEEE. The CDR3 spells CASSQGPGQLSYEQYF. The CDR3 region has the DNA TGTGCCAGCAGCCAAGGCCCGGGACAGTTGAGCTACGAGCAGTACTTC. Based on the CDR3 plus reference TRBV5-6 and TRBJ2-7, the full variable domain is DAGVTQSPTHLIKTRGQQVTLRCSPKSGHDTVSWYQQALGQGPQFIFQYYEEEERQRGNFPDRFSGHQFPNYSSELNVNALLLGDSALYLCASSQGPGQLSYEQYFGPGTRLTVT.

The sample holds many counts of this clone. V usage is TRBV19 and J usage is TRBJ1-1; TRBD1 matches 7 bases. Germline V CDR1 and CDR2: LNHDA, SQIVND (reference sequence). This CDR3 has 15 amino acids. V trimming: 3 bases; J trimming: 4 bases; junction bases outside the gene matches: 8. This CDR3 is CASSMGPGQATEAFF. DNA of the CDR3: TGTGCCAGTAGTATGGGTCCTGGACAGGCCACTGAAGCTTTCTTT.

In this sample, this clone turned up once. The rearrangement joins TRBV5-1 to TRBJ2-2; D may be TRBD2 (6 bases). The CDR3 extends over 15 amino acids. Germline CDR1 SGHRS, CDR2 YFSETQ. The V end was cut by 1 base, the J end by 2 bases, with 9 bases between. CDR3: CASSLLGGNTGELFF. CDR3 DNA sequence: TGCGCCAGCAGCTTGTTGGGGGGAAACACCGGGGAGCTGTTTTTT. Full variable domain (rest looked up from reference TRBV5-1 and TRBJ2-2): KAGVTQTPRYLIKTRGQQVTLSCSPISGHRSVSWYQQTPGQGLQFLFEYFSETQRNKGNFPGRFSGRQFSNSRSEMNVSTLELGDSALYLCASSLLGGNTGELFFGEGSRLTVL.

The chain carries TRBV6-5 and TRBJ2-2; TRBD1 agrees at 9 bases. The CDR3 loop spans 14 amino acids. Germline CDR1 and CDR2: MNHEY and SVGAGI. The V segment lost 5 bases and the J segment 7 bases; nucleotides outside the gene matches: 5. The CDR3 sequence: CASSRRQGGGELFF. For the CDR3, the DNA is TGTGCCAGCAGTAGGAGACAGGGGGGCGGGGAGCTGTTTTTT.

Written as DNA, the CDR3 is TGTGCCACCAGCAGATCGGGGACAGGGAAGTACAACACTGAAGCTTTCTTT. Translation gives CATSRSGTGKYNTEAFF. The rearrangement links TRBV15 to TRBJ1-1; 9 bases line up with TRBD1. The CDR3 extends over 17 amino acids. In germline, CDR1 is LNHNV, CDR2 YYDKDF (reference sequence). Trimming at V came to 2 bases and at J to 2 bases, leaving 9 bases not matched to a gene.

The gene calls are TRBV25-1 and TRBJ1-2, with D possibly matching TRBD1 (5 bases). CDR1 is MGHDK, CDR2 SYGVNS, per germline. The CDR3 is 13 residues long. V lost 7 bases, J lost 5 bases, and 14 bases lay in between. The CDR3 region is CASKRGREYGYTF. The CDR3 nucleotides are TGTGCCAGCAAGCGGGGGAGGGAGTATGGCTACACCTTC.

The gene calls are TRBV6-1 and TRBJ2-5; TRBD2 matches 10 bases. The CDR3 length is 15 residues. After removal of 1 base from V and 4 bases from J, the junction contained 3 bases not matched to a gene. CDR1 is MNHNS and CDR2 is SASEGT in the germline V gene. The CDR3 protein is CASSEGAGGGETQYF. CDR3 nucleotides: TGTGCCAGCAGTGAAGGAGCGGGGGGGGGAGAGACCCAGTACTTC.